Each of the 31 T cell receptor beta chains below was sequenced from the same sample in a study of blood T cell repertoires in COVID-19. The data were produced by immunoSEQ multiplex PCR, yet TCRdb's version contains in-frame clones alone and is incomplete. The table has about 210,000 clones, 85% seen once. Source material: peripheral blood. These receptors all come from a woman aged 65 to 85 with COVID-19, enrolled during active disease.

The chain carries TRBV6-5 and TRBJ1-2, with D possibly matching TRBD1 (5 bases). CDR3 length: 14 residues. Germline CDR1 reads MNHEY; CDR2 reads SVGAGI. V was clipped by 6 bases and J by 5 bases, with 16 bases between them. CDR3 DNA sequence: TGTGCCAGCAGGCGTTCCGCGGGGGGGTATGGCTACACCTTC. Protein: CASRRSAGGYGYTF.

The chain employs TRBV7-9 and TRBJ2-5; D perhaps matches TRBD2 (5 bases). CDR1 and CDR2 (germline): SEHNR, FQNEAQ (reference sequence). This CDR3 comprises 15 residues. V was trimmed by 1 base and J by 9 bases, leaving 18 bases between them. DNA of the CDR3: TGTGCCAGCAGCTTAGTCTCTAGCTCCGGACCGGCCCAGTACTTC. Translation: CASSLVSSSGPAQYF.

CDR3 protein: CASSIRGQGGYGYTF. CDR3 DNA sequence: TGTGCCAGTAGTATCCGGGGACAGGGAGGCTATGGCTACACCTTC. This chain uses TRBV19 with TRBJ1-2; TRBD1 aligns across 9 bases. The CDR3 contains 15 residues. CDR1 is LNHDA and CDR2 is SQIVND in the germline V gene (reference sequence). V lost 3 bases to trimming and J lost 4 bases; unmatched junction nucleotides: 6.

The CDR3 region is CASSLGPYSTDTQYF. The CDR3 nucleotides read TGTGCCAGCAGCTTGGGGCCTTATAGCACAGATACGCAGTATTTT. The chain has TRBV7-3 and TRBJ2-3; a weak D match, TRBD1 (5 bases). V was pared by 3 bases and J by 0 bases, with 10 bases between. CDR3 length equals 15 residues. CDR1 is SGHTA, CDR2 FQGTGA, per germline.

This chain uses TRBV2 with TRBJ1-5; perhaps TRBD1 as D (5 bases). CDR1 and CDR2 from the germline V gene are SNHLY and FYNNEI. The CDR3 spans 17 residues. Trimming stripped 7 bases from V and 0 bases from J, with 19 bases between. CDR3 sequence (DNA): TGTGCCAGCATGTCCCAGCAGGGAAAGTATAGCAATCAGCCCCAGCATTTT. It translates to CASMSQQGKYSNQPQHF. The full variable domain, completed using reference TRBV2 and TRBJ1-5, is EPEVTQTPSHQVTQMGQEVILRCVPISNHLYFYWYRQILGQKVEFLVSFYNNEISEKSEIFDDQFSVERPDGSNFTLKIRSTKLEDSAMYFCASMSQQGKYSNQPQHFGDGTRLSIL.

This sequence joins TRBV11-2 and TRBJ2-6; no definite D call. The length of the CDR3 is 15 residues. Deletions cut 5 bases from V and 2 bases from J, with 10 bases between. The germline CDR1 and CDR2 sequences are SGHAT and FQNNGV. The CDR3 DNA follows: TGTGCCAGCAGCCCGGGTGGAGCTGGGGCCAACGTCCTGACTTTC. Protein: CASSPGGAGANVLTF.

This clone was seen once. The chain combines TRBV11-2 with TRBJ1-2; 9 bases align to TRBD1. V trimming: 1 base; J trimming: 6 bases; junction bases outside the gene matches: 6. The germline gives CDR1 SGHAT, CDR2 FQNNGV. The CDR3 is 15 residues long. The CDR3 DNA reads as TGTGCCAGCAGCTTAGGCCCGGACAGGGGTGATGGCTACACCTTC. Translating it yields CASSLGPDRGDGYTF.

The chain is built from TRBV11-3 and TRBJ1-1, with D hard to call. The CDR3 length is 15 residues. Germline-derived CDR1 and CDR2 are SGHNT and YENEEA. The V end lost 5 bases, the J end lost 5 bases, and 18 bases lay between the germline ends. DNA of the CDR3: TGTGCCAGCAGCCGTGAACAAGGACTGGGGACTGAAGCTTTCTTT. As protein: CASSREQGLGTEAFF.

The CDR3, as DNA: TGTGCCAGTAGTATGGCGGGGGGCTCCTACGAGCAGTACTTC. Translated, it gives CASSMAGGSYEQYF. The chain uses TRBV19 and TRBJ2-7; 8 bases map to TRBD2. After removal of 3 bases from V and 0 bases from J, the junction contained 1 base not matched to a gene. The CDR3 runs 14 residues. Germline V gives CDR1 LNHDA, CDR2 SQIVND (reference sequence).

This chain connects TRBV6-5 to TRBJ2-7, with TRBD2 identical over 13 bases. Germline V lookup: CDR1 MNHEY, CDR2 SVGAGI. J gave up 2 bases and V 8 bases, and 6 bases lay outside the gene matches. The CDR3 spans 15 residues. Written as DNA, the CDR3 is TGTGCCAGCCATAGACTAGCGGGAGGTACCTACGAGCAGTACTTC. Residues: CASHRLAGGTYEQYF.

This chain connects TRBV14 to TRBJ2-3; perhaps TRBD1 as D (5 bases). Trimming stripped 4 bases from V and 9 bases from J, with 17 bases between. CDR1 SGHDN and CDR2 FVKESK come from the germline V gene. CDR3 size: 14 residues. The CDR3 DNA is TGTGCCAGCAGCCTTACCCAGGGTATGCGCACGCAGTATTTT. This codes for CASSLTQGMRTQYF.

This clone has only one observation. The rearrangement uses TRBV7-2 and TRBJ2-2; the match to TRBD2 covers 11 bases. The CDR3 has 17 residues. The J segment lost 5 bases and the V segment lost 3 bases, leaving 8 bases of the junction unmatched. CDR1 and CDR2 from the germline V gene are SGHTA and FQGNSA. CDR3 nucleotide sequence: TGTGCCAGCAGCTTTTTTTTAGCGGGGGGGCAGACCGGGGAGCTGTTTTTT. Translation: CASSFFLAGGQTGELFF. The full variable domain, rest sourced from reference TRBV7-2 and TRBJ2-2, is GAGVSQSPSNKVTEKGKDVELRCDPISGHTALYWYRQSLGQGLEFLIYFQGNSAPDKSGLPSDRFSAERTGGSVSTLTIQRTQQEDSAVYLCASSFFLAGGQTGELFFGEGSRLTVL.

The V and J genes are TRBV18 and TRBJ1-4, with D unresolved. The V and J ends lost 2 bases and 8 bases respectively, with 9 bases between them. Germline V CDR1 and CDR2: KGHSH, LQKENI. This CDR3 spans 13 amino acids. Written as DNA, the CDR3 is TGTGCCAGCTCACCAGGTGGAGGGGAAAAACTGTTTTTT. Amino acid sequence: CASSPGGGEKLFF.

The genes are TRBV18 and TRBJ1-2; 7 bases match TRBD1. CDR3 length: 13 amino acids. CDR1 is KGHSH, CDR2 LQKENI, per germline. The V and J ends lost 6 bases and 3 bases, in that order; junction bases with no gene match: 4. In nucleotides, the CDR3 is TGTGCCAGCTCCCAAGGACAGGACTATGGCTACACCTTC. It codes for CASSQGQDYGYTF. Full variable domain (outside the CDR3, taken from reference TRBV18 and TRBJ1-2): NAGVMQNPRHLVRRRGQEARLRCSPMKGHSHVYWYRQLPEEGLKFMVYLQKENIIDESGMPKERFSAEFPKEGPSILRIQQVVRGDSAAYFCASSQGQDYGYTFGSGTRLTVV.

This chain uses TRBV5-1 with TRBJ1-2, with D possibly TRBD1 on 5 matching bases. Trimming took 4 bases from V and 0 from J, leaving 13 bases between them. The germline V gene encodes CDR1 SGHRS and CDR2 YFSETQ. The CDR3 has 15 residues. The chain's CDR3 is CASSPSTGANYGYTF. Here the CDR3 DNA reads TGCGCCAGCAGCCCCAGTACAGGCGCTAACTATGGCTACACCTTC.

The CDR3 region has the DNA TGTGCCAGTGCAACCAGGGATTTGAGTACTGAAGCTTTCTTT. It translates to CASATRDLSTEAFF. The V call is TRBV19, the J call TRBJ1-1, with a tentative D call TRBD1 (5 bases). The CDR3 covers 14 residues. The germline V and J ends were trimmed by 8 bases and 5 bases, with 18 bases remaining between them. Germline V gene lookup returns CDR1 LNHDA and CDR2 SQIVND (reference sequence).

DNA of the CDR3: TGTGCCAGCAGCTTTTTGCGGGCAGGGGTTTCCTCTAACTATGGCTACACCTTC. Encoded protein: CASSFLRAGVSSNYGYTF. The chain links TRBV9 to TRBJ1-2; D is possibly TRBD1 (6 bases). CDR1 is SGDLS, CDR2 YYNGEE, per germline. The CDR3 spans 18 residues. V was shortened by 4 bases and J by 0 bases, with 22 bases between the two germline ends.

This clone was counted a single time. The rearrangement links TRBV2 to TRBJ1-2; TRBD1 matches 7 bases. This CDR3 is built from 13 residues. Germline V gives CDR1 SNHLY, CDR2 FYNNEI. The ends lost 6 bases at V and 4 bases at J; junction bases unmatched: 5. The CDR3 protein is CASSLGQVYGYTF. CDR3 sequence (DNA): TGTGCCAGCAGCCTAGGACAGGTCTATGGCTACACCTTC.

The J gene is TRBJ1-2, the V gene TRBV19; D unresolved. The CDR3 extends over 14 amino acids. V was shortened by 2 bases and J by 2 bases, with 9 bases between the two germline ends. Germline V CDR1 and CDR2: LNHDA, SQIVND (reference sequence). The CDR3 coding sequence is TGTGCCAGTAGTATATCGGGGAGGAACTATGGCTACACCTTC. Amino acids: CASSISGRNYGYTF. The variable domain in full, completed from reference TRBV19 and TRBJ1-2, reads DGGITQSPKYLFRKEGQNVTLSCEQNLNHDAMYWYRQDPGQGLRLIYYSQIVNDFQKGDIAEGYSVSREKKESFPLTVTSAQKNPTAFYLCASSISGRNYGYTFGSGTRLTVV.

The gene calls are TRBV24-1 and TRBJ1-1; D unresolved. CDR1 and CDR2 (germline): KGHDR, SFDVKD. The V end was cut by 3 bases, the J end by 8 bases, with 15 bases between. The CDR3 consists of 14 residues. The CDR3, as DNA: TGTGCCACCAGTGATAGCAGGCAGCCGTGGGAAGCTTTCTTT. Amino acids: CATSDSRQPWEAFF.

The CDR3 region has the DNA TGTGCCAGTTACAAAGGAGGGACTGAAGCTTTCTTT. It translates to CASYKGGTEAFF. The rearrangement links TRBV6-5 to TRBJ1-1; no firm D call. The germline V gene has CDR1 MNHEY and CDR2 SVGAGI. This CDR3 contains 12 residues. V lost 9 bases, J lost 5 bases, and 13 bases lay in between.

This rearrangement joins TRBV6-4 to TRBJ1-2, with D possibly being TRBD1 (5 bases). Germline V gives CDR1 MRHNA, CDR2 SNTAGT. Trimming pared 10 bases from V and 7 bases from J, leaving 16 bases between. The CDR3 contains 12 residues. CDR3 in DNA: TGTGCCACCAGACAGCCGAACGGTGGCTACACCTTC. Translating it yields CATRQPNGGYTF.

The V gene is TRBV6-4, the J gene TRBJ1-1; D is ambiguous. Trimming stripped 5 bases from V and 0 bases from J, with 7 bases between. The CDR3 runs to 13 residues. CDR1 and CDR2 (germline): MRHNA, SNTAGT. CDR3 coding DNA: TGTGCCAGCAGTTTGGAGTTGAACACTGAAGCTTTCTTT. Translating gives CASSLELNTEAFF.

The V and J genes are TRBV28 and TRBJ1-1, with TRBD1 identical over 10 bases. V was clipped by 5 bases and J by 7 bases; unmatched bases: 4. From germline, CDR1 is MDHEN and CDR2 SYDVKM. There are 13 residues in the CDR3. This CDR3 reads CASSDRGLGEAFF. The CDR3 nucleotides read TGTGCCAGCAGTGACAGGGGGCTGGGTGAAGCTTTCTTT.

The chain combines TRBV7-6 with TRBJ1-3, with D unresolved. The V and J ends lost 5 bases and 4 bases respectively, with 12 bases between them. Germline lookup yields CDR1 SGHVS and CDR2 FNYEAQ. CDR3 length: 14 residues. Here the CDR3 DNA reads TGTGCCAGCAGCCCGACTTCTAACGGAAACACCATATATTTT. Its translation is CASSPTSNGNTIYF.

This rearrangement joins TRBV19 to TRBJ1-2; the match to TRBD1 covers 7 bases. The CDR3 has 14 residues. Per germline, CDR1 LNHDA and CDR2 SQIVND (reference sequence). With V trimmed by 3 bases and J by 4 bases, 5 bases remained unmatched. The CDR3 coding sequence is TGTGCCAGTAGTATTAGGGGGACAGCCTATGGCTACACCTTC. Its translation is CASSIRGTAYGYTF.

V gene TRBV19 combines with J gene TRBJ2-1; 14 positions agree with TRBD2. V lost 5 bases to trimming and J lost 4 bases; unmatched junction nucleotides: 4. The CDR3 is 16 amino acids. Looked up from germline, CDR1 is LNHDA and CDR2 is SQIVND (reference sequence). CDR3 residues: CASSSGTSGGYNEQFF. CDR3 nucleotide sequence: TGTGCCAGTAGTTCAGGGACTAGCGGGGGTTACAATGAGCAGTTCTTC.

The rearrangement uses TRBV19 and TRBJ1-5, with 12 bases aligning to TRBD1. Germline values: CDR1 LNHDA, CDR2 SQIVND (reference sequence). V shed 8 bases, J shed 3 bases, and the junction held 11 bases outside the gene matches. CDR3 length: 17 amino acids. The CDR3 protein is CASSGQGAQKINQPQHF. CDR3 nucleotide sequence: TGTGCCAGTTCGGGACAGGGGGCGCAGAAAATCAATCAGCCCCAGCATTTT.

This chain uses TRBV5-1 with TRBJ2-3, with 7 bases that match TRBD1. The CDR3 is 16 amino acids. Germline loops: CDR1 SGHRS, CDR2 YFSETQ. Trimming cost V 0 bases and J 5 bases; bases outside gene matches: 9. The CDR3 DNA is TGCGCCAGCAGCTTGGAACCAGGGGGAAATGGAGATACGCAGTATTTT. Encoded protein: CASSLEPGGNGDTQYF. Supplemented by reference TRBV5-1 and TRBJ2-3, the full variable domain reads KAGVTQTPRYLIKTRGQQVTLSCSPISGHRSVSWYQQTPGQGLQFLFEYFSETQRNKGNFPGRFSGRQFSNSRSEMNVSTLELGDSALYLCASSLEPGGNGDTQYFGPGTRLTVL.

V usage is TRBV12-5 and J usage is TRBJ1-5; weak D call: TRBD1 (6 bases). This CDR3 spans 17 amino acids. CDR1 is LGHNT, CDR2 FRNRAP, per germline. Trimming removed 0 bases at V and 8 bases at J, with 20 bases between. DNA for the CDR3: TGTGCTAGTGGTTTGGTACTGAGTCTCGCAGGGGCAAAGCCCCAGCATTTT. Its translation: CASGLVLSLAGAKPQHF.

This clone occurred once. The chain couples TRBV19 to TRBJ2-7, with 8 positions matching TRBD1. The CDR3 has 15 amino acids. The ends lost 5 bases at V and 6 bases at J; junction bases unmatched: 12. Germline CDR1 reads LNHDA; CDR2 reads SQIVND (reference sequence). CDR3 in amino acids: CASSFTGTGPGEQYF. The CDR3 DNA reads as TGTGCCAGTAGTTTCACCGGGACAGGCCCTGGCGAGCAGTACTTC.